The TCR beta chain under discussion was sequenced for a study of T cell repertoires in cytomegalovirus infection. Background on the study: CMV infection together with matching HLA type was indicated by public TCR beta signatures.

TCRdb re-called the reads through MiXCR, storing one row per CDR3 protein. Seen here are approximately 190,000 distinct CDR3 sequences, about a tenth observed once, and the top ten hold about 4.6%. The V end lost 7 bases, the J end lost 4 bases, and 17 bases lay between the germline ends. This CDR3 spans 16 amino acids. Germline lookup yields CDR1 MNHEY and CDR2 SVGEGT. The sample holds many counts of this clonotype. The sample consisted of PBMCs. The V and J genes are TRBV6-2 or TRBV6-3 and TRBJ2-6; tentative D call: TRBD1 (6 bases). The TCR was taken from a human donor in good health (CMV status not recorded). Some clones in this sample may be carry-over from other donors' samples. CDR3 in amino acids: CASNRAGARGANVLTF. CDR3 DNA sequence: TGTGCCAGCAACCGAGCAGGGGCGAGAGGGGCCAACGTCCTGACTTTC.